The clone carrying this T cell receptor (beta chain) ranks as medium-sized. Its antigen remains unknown. Gene names denote mouse genes. Read data end 1 residue before the CDR3 end; the end is taken from the germline J gene. Using immunoSEQ multiplex PCR, the repertoire was profiled, and TCRdb retains in-frame clones only, with some absent. The sample contains some 6,300 clones, under 55% of which appear only once. The data belong to a study of tissue T cells after allogeneic stem cell transplantation. Time point here: mouse harvest day 7 after allogeneic transplant. Tail vein injection delivered 10^7 T-cell-depleted bone marrow cells and 10^6 splenic CD5+ T cells. Tissues came from B6→BALB/c major-mismatch GVHD mice at day 7 or 14. The V and J ends lost 2 bases and 0 bases, in that order; junction bases with no gene match: 2. Germline CDR1 NSQYPW, CDR2 LRSPGD (reference sequence). This CDR3 is built from 15 residues.

Overall study findings and caveats: Blood and spleen captured only part of the tissue TCR repertoire. Anatomically similar tissues had similar TCR repertoires within each patient. Shared clones across patients were few; motif clustering revealed tissue-specific shared signatures.

The receptor was isolated from a female BALB/c mouse given C57BL/6 T cells with graft-versus-host disease after an allogeneic hematopoietic cell transplant. V gene TRBV1 combines with J gene TRBJ2-4; 7 bases are shared with TRBD1. The sequencing input was gut tissue. The CDR3 sequence: CTCSAHRGSQNTLYF. CDR3 DNA (partial): TGCACCTGCAGTGCACACAGGGGTAGTCAAAACACCTTGTAC. Looking up the rest from reference TRBV1 and TRBJ2-4 gives the full variable domain: VTLLEQNPRWRLVPRGQAVNLRCILKNSQYPWMSWYQQDLQKQLQWLFTLRSPGDKEVKSLPGADYLATRVTDTELRLQVANMSQGRTLYCTCSAHRGSQNTLYFGAGTRLSVL.